This T cell receptor (beta chain) was obtained from a study of CD8+ T cells in alopecia areata. Sequencing templates came from extracted RNA that was reverse transcribed into cDNA. Produced via immunoSEQ multiplex PCR; TCRdb's table is partial and in-frame only. The sample contains some 180,000 clones, roughly 60% of which appear only once. The germline gives CDR1 SNHLY, CDR2 FYNNEI. After removal of 5 bases from V and 3 bases from J, the junction contained 4 bases not matched to a gene. The CDR3 has 14 amino acids. The clonotype originates from a human donor with alopecia areata. Sample: CD4+ T cells sorted from blood, taken at week 0. This chain connects TRBV2 to TRBJ1-5; TRBD1 matches 7 bases. CDR3 sequence reads: CASSPGQLNQPQHF. The CDR3, as DNA: TGTGCCAGCAGTCCGGGACAGCTCAATCAGCCCCAGCATTTT. Variable domain in full (rest from reference TRBV2 and TRBJ1-5): EPEVTQTPSHQVTQMGQEVILRCVPISNHLYFYWYRQILGQKVEFLVSFYNNEISEKSEIFDDQFSVERPDGSNFTLKIRSTKLEDSAMYFCASSPGQLNQPQHFGDGTRLSIL.